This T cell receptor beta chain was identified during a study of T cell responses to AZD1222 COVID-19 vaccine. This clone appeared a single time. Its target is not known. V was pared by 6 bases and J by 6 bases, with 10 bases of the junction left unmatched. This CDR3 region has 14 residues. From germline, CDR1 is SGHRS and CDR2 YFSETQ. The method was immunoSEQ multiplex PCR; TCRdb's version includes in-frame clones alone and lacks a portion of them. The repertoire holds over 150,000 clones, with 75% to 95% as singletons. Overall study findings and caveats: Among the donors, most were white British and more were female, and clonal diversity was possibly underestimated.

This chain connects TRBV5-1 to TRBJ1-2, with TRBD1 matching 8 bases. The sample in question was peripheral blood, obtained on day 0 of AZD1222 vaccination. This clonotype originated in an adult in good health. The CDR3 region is CASIRIDRGDGYTF. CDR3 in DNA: TGCGCCAGCATTAGGATCGACAGGGGAGATGGCTACACCTTC.